Below, 29 T cell receptor beta chains from the same sample are listed, as sequenced in a study of radiation and T cells in renal cell carcinoma. Sequencing used immunoSEQ multiplex PCR; TCRdb keeps in-frame clones, though not all of them. The sample yields more than 75,000 clones, under 90% seen once. As to time point: baseline pretreatment blood. Treatment specified: 15 Gy SBRT to primary tumor, nephrectomy 4 weeks later. Sequencing used blood, obtained from a patient whose treatment included radiotherapy and nephrectomy. The receptors shown here come from a man between 60 and 70 years old with renal cell carcinoma.

The chain has TRBV9 and TRBJ2-1; TRBD1 matches at 7 bases. Per germline, CDR1 SGDLS and CDR2 YYNGEE. With V trimmed by 7 bases and J by 3 bases, 4 bases remained unmatched. The length of the CDR3 is 13 residues. CDR3 sequence: CASAGQDYNEQFF. In DNA, the CDR3 is TGTGCCAGCGCAGGACAGGACTACAATGAGCAGTTCTTC.

The chain carries TRBV15 and TRBJ2-5; a possible D gene is TRBD2 (6 bases). The germline gives CDR1 LNHNV, CDR2 YYDKDF (reference sequence). The CDR3 loop spans 14 amino acids. The V and J ends lost 0 bases and 2 bases respectively, with 7 bases between them. CDR3 protein: CATSRDREQETQYF. The CDR3 region has the DNA TGTGCCACCAGCAGAGATCGGGAGCAAGAGACCCAGTACTTC.

The V and J genes are TRBV5-1 and TRBJ1-1, with D possibly TRBD1 on 5 matching bases. The germline V and J ends were trimmed by 5 bases and 5 bases, with 13 bases remaining between them. The length of the CDR3 is 13 residues. Germline CDR1 and CDR2: SGHRS and YFSETQ. CDR3 nucleotides: TGCGCCAGCAGGTCCCGGGGGGGGACTGAAGCTTTCTTT. Protein: CASRSRGGTEAFF.

V usage is TRBV7-7 and J usage is TRBJ2-7; TRBD2 is a possible D gene (6 bases). Germline loops: CDR1 SSHAT, CDR2 FNYEAQ (reference sequence). This CDR3 has 16 residues. The V end was cut by 7 bases, the J end by 1 base, with 20 bases between. The CDR3 bases are TGTGCCAGCACCTTCTCAAAACGGGGGACTTCCTACGAGCAGTACTTC. This translates into CASTFSKRGTSYEQYF.

This rearrangement joins TRBV6-1 to TRBJ2-5, with D perhaps TRBD2 (6 bases). From germline, CDR1 is MNHNS and CDR2 SASEGT. V lost 0 bases to trimming and J lost 9 bases, with 14 bases between them. The CDR3 spans 14 residues. This CDR3 reads CASSEAPRGVSQYF. CDR3 DNA sequence: TGTGCCAGCAGTGAAGCTCCGCGGGGAGTCTCCCAGTACTTC.

In this sample, this clone turned up once. V and J are TRBV6-5 and TRBJ2-7; 7 bases match TRBD2. CDR3 length: 15 residues. The germline V gene encodes CDR1 MNHEY and CDR2 SVGAGI. Trimming cost V 6 bases and J 6 bases; bases outside gene matches: 14. In DNA form, the CDR3 reads TGTGCCAGCAGGTCTTTGGCTAGCGGAGGCGCCGAGCAGTACTTC. This translates into CASRSLASGGAEQYF.

The CDR3 sequence: CASSFGGGSTDTQYF. Written as DNA, the CDR3 is TGTGCCAGCAGCTTCGGCGGGGGTAGCACAGATACGCAGTATTTT. J is TRBJ2-3 and V is TRBV7-2; 7 bases map to TRBD2. In germline, CDR1 is SGHTA, CDR2 FQGNSA. This CDR3 is built from 15 residues. V lost 3 bases, J lost 0 bases, and 3 bases stayed unmatched.

This chain uses TRBV27 with TRBJ2-7; D is ambiguous. With 6 bases removed from V and 3 bases from J, the gap between germline ends came to 9 bases. This CDR3 is 12 amino acids long. From germline, CDR1 is MNHEY and CDR2 SMNVEV (reference sequence). The CDR3 nucleotides read TGTGCCAGCAGCTTCCTTATCTACGAGCAGTACTTC. It encodes CASSFLIYEQYF.

The rearrangement joins TRBV10-1 to TRBJ2-7, with 10 bases identical to TRBD2. Losses at the gene ends were 9 bases for V and 0 bases for J; bases not matched to a gene: 8. Germline V CDR1 and CDR2: WNHNN, SYGVQD (reference sequence). The CDR3 covers 15 residues. The CDR3 loop reads CASQELAGFSYEQYF. The CDR3 DNA follows: TGCGCCAGTCAGGAACTAGCGGGATTCTCCTACGAGCAGTACTTC.

This chain links TRBV6-5 with TRBJ1-5; TRBD1 matches at 9 bases. Germline trimming cut 4 bases from V and 1 base from J; bases unmatched to any gene: 5. Per the germline V gene, CDR1 is MNHEY and CDR2 is SVGAGI. There are 16 residues in the CDR3. The CDR3 coding sequence is TGTGCCAGCAGTTCAACACAGGGGGCGAGCAATCAGCCCCAGCATTTT. Protein product: CASSSTQGASNQPQHF.

The chain recombines TRBV11-3 with TRBJ2-1; D perhaps matches TRBD2 (6 bases). The germline V and J ends were trimmed by 1 base and 5 bases, with 6 bases remaining between them. The CDR3 has 13 amino acids. In germline, CDR1 is SGHNT, CDR2 YENEEA. CDR3 in DNA: TGTGCCAGCAGCTTAGGGGGGGACAATGAGCAGTTCTTC. This gives the protein CASSLGGDNEQFF. The full variable domain, completed using reference TRBV11-3 and TRBJ2-1, is EAGVVQSPRYKIIEKKQPVAFWCNPISGHNTLYWYLQNLGQGPELLIRYENEEAVDDSQLPKDRFSAERLKGVDSTLKIQPAELGDSAVYLCASSLGGDNEQFFGPGTRLTVL.

CDR3 DNA sequence: TGTGCCAGCAGCTCCAGCGGGAGCAATGAGCAGTTCTTC. Translated, it gives CASSSSGSNEQFF. The chain recombines TRBV7-2 with TRBJ2-1, with 8 bases lining up with TRBD2. After removal of 4 bases from V and 6 bases from J, the junction contained 2 bases not matched to a gene. The germline gives CDR1 SGHTA, CDR2 FQGNSA. The CDR3 extends over 13 amino acids.

The chain is built from TRBV13 and TRBJ1-2; TRBD1 is a possible D gene (6 bases). The CDR3 spans 16 residues. CDR1 is PRHDT, CDR2 FYEKMQ, per germline (reference sequence). With 5 bases removed from V and 4 bases from J, the gap between germline ends came to 20 bases. CDR3 region: CASSNIRGGRAYGYTF. The CDR3 nucleotides read TGTGCCAGCAGCAACATCAGGGGAGGTCGGGCCTATGGCTACACCTTC.

The chain links TRBV28 to TRBJ2-7, with TRBD1 matching 7 bases. Germline V gene sequence: CDR1 MDHEN, CDR2 SYDVKM. The CDR3 consists of 14 residues. The V and J ends lost 6 bases and 2 bases, in that order; junction bases with no gene match: 7. Written as DNA, the CDR3 is TGTGCCAGCAGCAAACCGGGACAGACCTACGAGCAGTACTTC. Protein product: CASSKPGQTYEQYF.

This clone was observed a single time. The V and J genes are TRBV30 and TRBJ2-3, with TRBD2 as a possible D gene (6 bases). In germline, CDR1 is GTSNPN, CDR2 SVGIG (reference sequence). Trimming took off 5 bases at V and 6 bases at J, with 21 bases between the two ends. The CDR3 totals 15 residues. CDR3 loop: CAWSYPTAGFDTQYF. In DNA form, the CDR3 reads TGTGCCTGGTCTTACCCGACAGCGGGCTTCGATACGCAGTATTTT.

This clone occurred once. This chain connects TRBV18 to TRBJ1-2; maybe TRBD1 (6 bases). Trimming pared 0 bases from V and 2 bases from J, leaving 10 bases between. Germline lookup yields CDR1 KGHSH and CDR2 LQKENI. CDR3 size: 15 residues. The CDR3: CASSPPLTGNYGYTF. The CDR3 coding sequence is TGTGCCAGCTCACCACCGCTAACAGGGAACTATGGCTACACCTTC.

The rearrangement joins TRBV18 to TRBJ2-1, with TRBD2 as a possible D gene (6 bases). Germline lookup yields CDR1 KGHSH and CDR2 LQKENI. The CDR3 extends over 15 amino acids. Between the trimmed V and J ends, which lost 6 bases and 0 bases, there was a span of 12 bases. CDR3 in amino acids: CASSPPGVSYNEQFF. The CDR3 bases are TGTGCCAGCTCCCCTCCGGGGGTCTCCTACAATGAGCAGTTCTTC.

This clone is a singleton in its sample. The chain is built from TRBV4-2 and TRBJ1-3; D not resolved. Germline V gene lookup returns CDR1 LGHNA and CDR2 YNFKEQ. V gave up 2 bases and J gave up 0 bases, with 8 bases separating them. The CDR3 has 15 residues. The CDR3 reads CASSQLWSSGNTIYF. CDR3 bases: TGTGCCAGCAGCCAATTGTGGAGCTCTGGAAACACCATATATTTT.

This clone appeared many times. The genes are TRBV29-1 and TRBJ1-5; no clear D gene. The CDR3 sequence is 15 residues long. Germline-derived CDR1 and CDR2 are SQVTM and ANQGSEA. V was trimmed by 6 bases and J by 0 bases, leaving 15 bases between them. CDR3 coding DNA: TGCAGCGTCCAAATCGGTGGAAATAGCAATCAGCCCCAGCATTTT. This codes for CSVQIGGNSNQPQHF.

This sequence joins TRBV6-5 and TRBJ2-1; 7 nucleotides match TRBD1. V gave up 2 bases and J gave up 6 bases; unmatched junction bases: 4. The CDR3 has 14 amino acids. In germline, CDR1 is MNHEY, CDR2 SVGAGI. CDR3 sequence: CASSYKTGSNEQFF. CDR3 nucleotide sequence: TGTGCCAGCAGTTACAAGACAGGGAGCAATGAGCAGTTCTTC.

The chain is built from TRBV20-1 and TRBJ2-7; no reliable D call. V was shortened by 5 bases and J by 2 bases, with 7 bases between the two germline ends. The CDR3 has 11 amino acids. Germline CDR1 is DFQATT and CDR2 is SNEGSKA (reference sequence). In DNA, the CDR3 is TGCAGTGCTGTCTCAACCTACGAGCAGTACTTC. Translated: CSAVSTYEQYF.

This clone has just a few counts. The chain joins TRBV19 to TRBJ2-1; D gene unclear. Trimming shortened V by 3 bases and J by 9 bases, and 12 bases separated the two germline ends. Germline CDR1 reads LNHDA; CDR2 reads SQIVND (reference sequence). This CDR3 is built from 13 residues. The CDR3 DNA is TGTGCCAGTAGTATCTCTTCGGTGGCTGAGCAGTTCTTC. Amino acids: CASSISSVAEQFF.

The chain joins TRBV6-1 to TRBJ1-4, with 11 bases lining up with TRBD1. CDR3 size: 15 residues. The V gene end was trimmed by 6 bases and the J gene end by 4 bases; junction bases not matched to a gene: 4. CDR1 and CDR2 (germline): MNHNS, SASEGT. The CDR3: CASRGTGGNNEKLFF. For the CDR3, the DNA is TGTGCCAGCAGGGGGACAGGGGGAAATAATGAAAAACTGTTTTTT.

The rearrangement links TRBV29-1 to TRBJ2-1; 9 bases are a match to TRBD2. This CDR3 is 15 amino acids long. V gave up 5 bases and J gave up 7 bases; unmatched junction bases: 12. Germline V lookup: CDR1 SQVTM, CDR2 ANQGSEA. This CDR3 reads CSVYPGLALGNEQFF. DNA for the CDR3: TGCAGCGTTTATCCGGGACTAGCTCTTGGGAATGAGCAGTTCTTC.

This sequence joins TRBV28 and TRBJ1-5; the D is unclear. V gave up 5 bases and J gave up 10 bases, with 12 bases separating them. The CDR3 sequence is 12 residues long. Germline lookup yields CDR1 MDHEN and CDR2 SYDVKM. The CDR3 sequence: CASSPRQRPQHF. Written as DNA, the CDR3 is TGTGCCAGCAGTCCCCGTCAGCGCCCCCAGCATTTT. The variable domain in full, with the rest retrieved from reference TRBV28 and TRBJ1-5, is DVKVTQSSRYLVKRTGEKVFLECVQDMDHENMFWYRQDPGLGLRLIYFSYDVKMKEKGDIPEGYSVSREKKERFSLILESASTNQTSMYLCASSPRQRPQHFGDGTRLSIL.

This chain connects TRBV9 to TRBJ2-3, with D unresolved. Germline V lookup: CDR1 SGDLS, CDR2 YYNGEE. V was trimmed by 1 base and J by 1 base, leaving 10 bases between them. The CDR3 extends over 15 amino acids. The CDR3 DNA reads as TGTGCCAGCAGCGTAATTGCAAGGGGCACAGATACGCAGTATTTT. Amino acids: CASSVIARGTDTQYF.

The CDR3 bases are TGCGCCAGCAGCCACGACCGTGTCCGCGAGCAGTTCTTC. The encoded protein is CASSHDRVREQFF. V gene TRBV4-1 combines with J gene TRBJ2-1; D gene uncertain. Trimming removed 3 bases from V and 10 bases from J, with 13 bases in between. From germline, CDR1 is MGHRA and CDR2 YSYEKL. The CDR3 has 13 amino acids.

This clone showed up just a few times. V is TRBV25-1 and J is TRBJ2-3; 11 bases map to TRBD2. The CDR3 extends over 14 amino acids. Trimming at V came to 8 bases and at J to 5 bases, leaving 6 bases not matched to a gene. Germline V lookup: CDR1 MGHDK, CDR2 SYGVNS. The CDR3 here is CASGLAGGVDTQYF. The CDR3, as DNA: TGTGCCAGCGGGCTAGCGGGAGGAGTAGATACGCAGTATTTT.

The chain employs TRBV11-1 and TRBJ2-5, with 8 bases aligning to TRBD2. Germline V gene lookup returns CDR1 SGHAT and CDR2 FQDESV (reference sequence). V gave up 4 bases and J gave up 1 base; unmatched junction bases: 5. The CDR3 has 15 residues. CDR3 loop: CASSSGGGIQETQYF. DNA for the CDR3: TGTGCCAGCAGCTCCGGCGGGGGGATCCAAGAGACCCAGTACTTC. The full variable domain, with the rest looked up from reference TRBV11-1 and TRBJ2-5, is EAEVAQSPRYKITEKSQAVAFWCDPISGHATLYWYRQILGQGPELLVQFQDESVVDDSQLPKDRFSAERLKGVDSTLKIQPAELGDSAMYLCASSSGGGIQETQYFGPGTRLLVL.